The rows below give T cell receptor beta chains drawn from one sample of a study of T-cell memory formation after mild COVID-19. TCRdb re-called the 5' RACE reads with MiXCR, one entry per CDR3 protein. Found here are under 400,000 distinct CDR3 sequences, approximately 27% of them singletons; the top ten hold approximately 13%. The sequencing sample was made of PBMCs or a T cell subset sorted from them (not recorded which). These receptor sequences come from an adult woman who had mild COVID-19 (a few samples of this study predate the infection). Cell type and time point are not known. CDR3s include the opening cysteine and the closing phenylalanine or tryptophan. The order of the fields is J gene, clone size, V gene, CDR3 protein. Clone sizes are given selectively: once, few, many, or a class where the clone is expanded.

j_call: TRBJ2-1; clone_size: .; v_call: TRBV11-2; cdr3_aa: CASSSWTSLDEQFF
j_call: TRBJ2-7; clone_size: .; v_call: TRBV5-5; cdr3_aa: CASSLSGGHSYEQYF
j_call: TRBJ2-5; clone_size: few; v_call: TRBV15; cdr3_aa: CATSGTSGTQETQYF
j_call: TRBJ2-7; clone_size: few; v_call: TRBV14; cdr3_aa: CASSQKGAYEQYF
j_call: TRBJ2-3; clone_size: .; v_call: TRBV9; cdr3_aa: CASSSWDREMDTQYF
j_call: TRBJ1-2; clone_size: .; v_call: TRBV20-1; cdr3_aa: CSARIGTLYGYTF
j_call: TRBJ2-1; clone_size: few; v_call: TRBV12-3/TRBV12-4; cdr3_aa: CASRRSGSTYNEQFF
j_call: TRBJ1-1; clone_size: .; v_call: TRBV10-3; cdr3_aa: CAISESDTNTEAFF
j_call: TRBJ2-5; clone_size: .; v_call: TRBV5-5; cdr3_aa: CASSLDPSGGLQETQYF
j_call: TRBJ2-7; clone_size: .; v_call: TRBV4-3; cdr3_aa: CASSLSGGGLYEQYF
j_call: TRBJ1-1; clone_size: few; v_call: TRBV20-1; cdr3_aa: CSARRQVAEAFF
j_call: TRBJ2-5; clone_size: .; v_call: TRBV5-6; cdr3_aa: CASSFGGDQYF
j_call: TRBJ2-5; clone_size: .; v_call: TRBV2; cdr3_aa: CASSRLAGGIQETQYF
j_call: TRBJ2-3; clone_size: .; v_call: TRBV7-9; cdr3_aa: CASSPANLAGGTDTQYF
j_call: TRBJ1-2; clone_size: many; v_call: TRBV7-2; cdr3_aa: CASSLDPQQGGYTF
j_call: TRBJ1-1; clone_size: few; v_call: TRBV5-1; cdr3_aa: CASSWGETEAFF
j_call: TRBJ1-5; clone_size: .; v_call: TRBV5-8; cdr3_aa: CASSFGQISNQPQHF
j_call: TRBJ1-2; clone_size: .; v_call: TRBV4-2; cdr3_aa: CASSQDGTDASYGYTF
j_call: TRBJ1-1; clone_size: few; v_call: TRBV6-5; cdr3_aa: CASRTAGEGEMNTEAFF
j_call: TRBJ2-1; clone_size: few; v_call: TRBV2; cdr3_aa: CASSGTLASYNEQFF
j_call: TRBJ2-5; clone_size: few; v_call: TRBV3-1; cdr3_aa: CASSQGSSGQGQETQYF
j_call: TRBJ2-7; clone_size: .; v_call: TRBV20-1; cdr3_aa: CSARDQGTSYEQYF
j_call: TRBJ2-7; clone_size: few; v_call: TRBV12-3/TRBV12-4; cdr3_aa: CASSTSSYEQYF
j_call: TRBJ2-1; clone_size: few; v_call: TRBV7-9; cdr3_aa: CASSLVGRSYNEQFF
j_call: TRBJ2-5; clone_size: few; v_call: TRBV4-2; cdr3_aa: CASSQESVADLRWETQYF
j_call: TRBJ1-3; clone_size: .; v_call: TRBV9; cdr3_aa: CASSVDRTGNTIYF
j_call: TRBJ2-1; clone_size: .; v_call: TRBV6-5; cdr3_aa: CASSAQGQGYNEQFF
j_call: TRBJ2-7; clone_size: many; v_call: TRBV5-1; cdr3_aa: CASSLASDPAYEQYF
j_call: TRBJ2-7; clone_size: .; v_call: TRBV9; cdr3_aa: CASSVGVSAYEQYF
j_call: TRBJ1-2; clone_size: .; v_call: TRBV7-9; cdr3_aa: CASITSWDREGYTF
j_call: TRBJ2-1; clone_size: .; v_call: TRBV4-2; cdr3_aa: CASSLPGLATNEQFF
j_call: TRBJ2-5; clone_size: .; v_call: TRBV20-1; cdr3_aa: CSASLGQAGETQYF
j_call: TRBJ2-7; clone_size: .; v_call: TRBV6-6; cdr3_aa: CASSRLAEDYEQYF
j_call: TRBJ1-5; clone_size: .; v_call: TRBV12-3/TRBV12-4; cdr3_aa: CASSPTGSNQPQHF
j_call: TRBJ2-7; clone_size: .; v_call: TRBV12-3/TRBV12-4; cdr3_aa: CASNPSGPSYEQYF
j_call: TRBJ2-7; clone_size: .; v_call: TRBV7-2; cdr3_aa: CASSFYRPKAEQYF
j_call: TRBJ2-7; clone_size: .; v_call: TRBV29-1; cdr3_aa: CSVGGNEQYF